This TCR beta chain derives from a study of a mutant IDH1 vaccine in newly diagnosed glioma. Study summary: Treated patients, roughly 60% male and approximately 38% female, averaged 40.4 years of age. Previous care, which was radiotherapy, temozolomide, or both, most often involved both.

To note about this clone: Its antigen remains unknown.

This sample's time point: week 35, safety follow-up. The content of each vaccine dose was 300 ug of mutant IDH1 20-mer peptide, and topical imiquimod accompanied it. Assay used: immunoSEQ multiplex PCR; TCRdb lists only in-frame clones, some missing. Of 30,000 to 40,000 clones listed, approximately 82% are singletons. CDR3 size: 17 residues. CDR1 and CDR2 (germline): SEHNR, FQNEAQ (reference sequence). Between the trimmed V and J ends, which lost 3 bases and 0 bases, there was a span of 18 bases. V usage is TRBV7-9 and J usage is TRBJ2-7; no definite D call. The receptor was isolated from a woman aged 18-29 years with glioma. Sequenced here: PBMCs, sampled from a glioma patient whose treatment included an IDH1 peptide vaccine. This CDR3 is CASSLGLTPTSSYEQYF. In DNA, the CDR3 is TGTGCCAGCAGCTTGGGTCTAACCCCGACGAGCTCCTACGAGCAGTACTTC. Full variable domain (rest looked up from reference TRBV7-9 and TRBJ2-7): DTGVSQNPRHKITKRGQNVTFRCDPISEHNRLYWYRQTLGQGPEFLTYFQNEAQLEKSRLLSDRFSAERPKGSFSTLEIQRTEQGDSAMYLCASSLGLTPTSSYEQYFGPGTRLTVT.